This TCR beta chain comes out of a study of blood T cell repertoires in COVID-19. For the study at large: There were acute and convalescent COVID-19 samples, and they came from the United States, Italy and Spain. From T cells, B-cell-depleted T cells, or PBMCs came the material, which was cDNA or gDNA.

Original handling: Using reference gene primer amplification, nucleated cell counts were estimated. Data came from immunoSEQ multiplex PCR; TCRdb stores just in-frame clones and leaves some out. V, J and clone size are those of that table, while D and trimming were read from the DNA. The table shows 100,000 to 150,000 clones, with 86% occurring only once. This CDR3 has 19 amino acids. Germline CDR1 KGHSH, CDR2 LQKENI. Trimming took 0 bases from V and 1 from J; bases not matched to a gene: 9. The chain links TRBV18 to TRBJ2-3; 11 nucleotides match TRBD1. The receptor was isolated from a man in his 70s who had recovered from COVID-19. The sequencing input was peripheral blood. CDR3 residues: CASSPPPGQGAPGTDTQYF. The CDR3 nucleotides read TGTGCCAGCTCACCACCCCCCGGACAGGGGGCGCCCGGCACAGATACGCAGTATTTT.